This is a list of T cell receptor beta chains from one sample in a study of blood T cell repertoires in COVID-19. Sequencing was performed with immunoSEQ multiplex PCR; in TCRdb, only in-frame clones are kept and a portion is missing. In the table there are 140,000 or so clones, 84% of which are singletons. Sequenced: peripheral blood. The origin of the receptors is a man under 40 with COVID-19, enrolled during active disease. Each CDR3 is given with its conserved first and last residue. The D gene is left open where the match is weak. Rows give clone size only sometimes, using once, few, many, or a class for an expanded clone.

CDR3 length	V gene	J gene	clone size	D gene	CDR3 DNA	CDR3 protein
14	TRBV7-3	TRBJ2-3	once	.	TGTGCCAGCAGCCCACAGGGTAGCACAGATACGCAGTATTTT	CASSPQGSTDTQYF
14	TRBV10-3	TRBJ2-7	.	TRBD1	TGTGCCATCAAGGAAGGACAGGGTTCCTACGAGCAGTACTTC	CAIKEGQGSYEQYF
14	TRBV5-1	TRBJ2-7	.	.	TGCGCCAGCAGCTTGGGTGCGCAAACCTACGAGCAGTACTTC	CASSLGAQTYEQYF
12	TRBV5-1	TRBJ2-7	.	.	TGCGCCAGCAGCCCACAGGGTTACGAGCAGTACTTC	CASSPQGYEQYF
14	TRBV3-1/TRBV3-2	TRBJ2-7	.	TRBD1	TGTGCCAGCAGCCTCTCGGACAGGGGAGGGGAGCAGTACTTC	CASSLSDRGGEQYF
16	TRBV15	TRBJ2-5	.	TRBD2	TGTGCCACCAGCAGAGGGGGGGAGGGGCGAGGAGAGACCCAGTACTTC	CATSRGGEGRGETQYF
14	TRBV7-2	TRBJ2-7	.	.	TGTGCCAGCAGCCCAGACAGGTTATCCTACGAGCAGTACTTC	CASSPDRLSYEQYF
13	TRBV14	TRBJ1-1	.	.	TGTGCCAGCAGCTCACAGGTGAACACTGAAGCTTTCTTT	CASSSQVNTEAFF
14	TRBV3-1/TRBV3-2	TRBJ1-2	.	TRBD1	TGTGCCAGCAGCCAATTCCAGGGGGCTGATGGCTACACCTTC	CASSQFQGADGYTF
13	TRBV24-1	TRBJ2-2	many	.	TGTGCCACCAGTGACCAGTTCACCGGGGAGCTGTTTTTT	CATSDQFTGELFF
14	TRBV19	TRBJ2-1	few	TRBD2	TGTGCCAGTGCTCCAGCGGGAGAAGTGAATGAGCAGTTCTTC	CASAPAGEVNEQFF
17	TRBV5-1	TRBJ2-6	.	.	TGCGCCAGCACCATGAACGGTGAGGGAACCGGGGCCAACGTCCTGACTTTC	CASTMNGEGTGANVLTF
15	TRBV9	TRBJ2-7	.	TRBD2	TGTGCCAGCAGCGTAGTGGGAGGGTTCTCCTACGAGCAGTACTTC	CASSVVGGFSYEQYF
16	TRBV27	TRBJ1-2	.	.	TGTGCCAGCAGTTCGAGAGACGGAGCCGCTAACTATGGCTACACCTTC	CASSSRDGAANYGYTF
14	TRBV28	TRBJ1-2	.	TRBD1	TGTGCCAGCTGGGCGACAGGGGAGAACTATGGCTACACCTTC	CASWATGENYGYTF
15	TRBV20-1	TRBJ2-6	once	TRBD1	TGCAGTGCTAGTGGACAGGGATCTGGGGCCAACGTCCTGACTTTC	CSASGQGSGANVLTF
14	TRBV19	TRBJ1-1	few	.	TGTGCCAGTAGTAGGGGGACAAAGAACACTGAAGCTTTCTTT	CASSRGTKNTEAFF
15	TRBV5-1	TRBJ2-5	.	TRBD1	TGCGCCAGCAGCCCCGGACAGGGAAGAGGGGAGACCCAGTACTTC	CASSPGQGRGETQYF
15	TRBV4-3	TRBJ1-5	.	.	TGCGCCAGCAGCCAAGACCCACAGCCCAATCAGCCCCAGCATTTT	CASSQDPQPNQPQHF
12	TRBV10-3	TRBJ2-7	once	.	TGTGCCATCAGTGATCTCCAGGTCGAGCAGTACTTC	CAISDLQVEQYF
15	TRBV7-9	TRBJ1-6	.	.	TGTGCCAGCAGCTTAAGCGAGGGCTATAATTCACCCCTCCACTTT	CASSLSEGYNSPLHF
16	TRBV13	TRBJ2-2	.	TRBD2	TGTGCCAGCAGCTCCCGGACTAGCGGGGCCCCCGGGGAGCTGTTTTTT	CASSSRTSGAPGELFF
17	TRBV11-2	TRBJ2-1	.	.	TGTGCCAGCAGCTTAGAGGCCCTTGGCGGGAAGAGGAATGAGCAGTTCTTC	CASSLEALGGKRNEQFF
12	TRBV27	TRBJ2-1	.	.	TGTGCCAGCAGTTTAAGGGGGTTTGAGCAGTTCTTC	CASSLRGFEQFF
13	TRBV12-3/TRBV12-4	TRBJ2-7	.	TRBD1	TGTGCCAGCAGGGGGACAGTGGGCTACGAGCAGTACTTC	CASRGTVGYEQYF
13	TRBV4-3	TRBJ2-1	.	.	TGCGCCAGCAGCCGGGGGCTCAGGAATGAGCAGTTCTTC	CASSRGLRNEQFF
15	TRBV6-4	TRBJ2-1	few	TRBD2	TGTGCCAGCAGACCTTCTAGCGGGAGTTCCCATGAGCAGTTCTTC	CASRPSSGSSHEQFF
14	TRBV29-1	TRBJ1-2	.	TRBD1	TGCAGCGTTGTATTGGGACAGGGCTGGGGAGGCTACACCTTC	CSVVLGQGWGGYTF
14	TRBV5-4	TRBJ1-2	few	.	TGTGCCAGCAGCCCCCGGGGGAGAGGGAATGGCTACACCTTC	CASSPRGRGNGYTF
14	TRBV9	TRBJ1-1	.	.	TGTGCCAGCAGCGCGGGGAGCATGAACACTGAAGCTTTCTTT	CASSAGSMNTEAFF
16	TRBV28	TRBJ1-2	.	.	TGTGCCAGCAGTTTAACGCGGGGGGGCTCTAACTATGGCTACACCTTC	CASSLTRGGSNYGYTF
15	TRBV28	TRBJ1-5	.	TRBD1	TGTGCCAGCCGACAGGGGTTGGTTGGCAATCAGCCCCAGCATTTT	CASRQGLVGNQPQHF
13	TRBV25-1	TRBJ1-1	.	TRBD1	TGTGCCAGCAGTCGAACAGGGGACACTGAAGCTTTCTTT	CASSRTGDTEAFF
14	TRBV10-3	TRBJ1-5	few	TRBD1	TGCGATTCGGCTAGGGGGCAGGGGAATCAGCCCCAGCATTTT	CDSARGQGNQPQHF
13	TRBV6-6	TRBJ2-7	.	TRBD1	TGTGCCAGCAGTTCGGACAGGGGCTACGAGCAGTACTTC	CASSSDRGYEQYF
14	TRBV15	TRBJ1-6	.	.	TGTGCCACCAGCTGGGGGCGGGGGGGGTCACCCCTCCACTTT	CATSWGRGGSPLHF
14	TRBV20-1	TRBJ2-5	.	TRBD2	TGCAGTGCTAGTACTAGCGGGAGGAGGCAGACCCAGTACTTC	CSASTSGRRQTQYF
17	TRBV12-2	TRBJ1-3	.	.	TGTGCAAGTCGCTTACAGATGGACAGCTCCTCTGGAAACACCATATATTTT	CASRLQMDSSSGNTIYF
13	TRBV2	TRBJ1-4	.	.	TGTGCCAGCAGTGAGGTGGGGCTTGAAAAACTGTTTTTT	CASSEVGLEKLFF
17	TRBV29-1	TRBJ2-7	.	TRBD1	TGCAGCGCCAAATCCGGGACAGGGCCGGGTGGGGCCTACGAGCAGTACTTC	CSAKSGTGPGGAYEQYF
14	TRBV9	TRBJ2-5	.	TRBD1	TGTGCCAGCAGCGTAACAGGGGGCGGGGAGACCCAGTACTTC	CASSVTGGGETQYF
13	TRBV6-5	TRBJ2-2	.	.	TGTGCCAGCAGTTACTCGGCCAGCGGGGAGCTGTTTTTT	CASSYSASGELFF
13	TRBV19	TRBJ2-2	.	.	TGTGCCAGTAGTACCGGGAACACCGGGGAGCTGTTTTTT	CASSTGNTGELFF
15	TRBV21-1	TRBJ2-1	.	.	TGTGCCAGCACAAGCCCCCCGAGCTCCTACAATGAGCAGTTCTTC	CASTSPPSSYNEQFF
13	TRBV3-1/TRBV3-2	TRBJ2-5	.	TRBD2	TGTGCCAGCACCGGGACTAGCGGAGAGACCCAGTACTTC	CASTGTSGETQYF
17	TRBV28	TRBJ1-2	.	TRBD1	TGTGCCAGCAGCCTTGTCCGGGACAGCGCCGCTAACTATGGCTACACCTTC	CASSLVRDSAANYGYTF